A single sample is the source of the 14 T cell receptor beta chains below, sequenced in a study of Ad26.COV2.S vaccination and SARS-CoV-2 variants. Sequencing used immunoSEQ multiplex PCR; TCRdb keeps in-frame clones, though not all of them. The top ten clones hold approximately 15% of a sample with roughly 100,000 clones, around 80% of them seen once. The source material was peripheral blood, sampled after recovery from COVID-19. All receptors derive from a human donor who had recovered from COVID-19.

This rearrangement joins TRBV3-1 (or the pseudogene TRBV3-2) to TRBJ1-5; 10 nucleotides agree with TRBD1. Germline loops: CDR1 LGHDT, CDR2 YNNKEL (reference sequence). CDR3 length: 17 amino acids. The V gene end was trimmed by 4 bases and the J gene end by 3 bases; junction bases not matched to a gene: 9. The DNA for the CDR3 is TGTGCCAGCAGCCTCACCGGGACAGGGGCTATCAATCAGCCCCAGCATTTT. This sequence encodes CASSLTGTGAINQPQHF.

CDR3 bases: TGTGCCAGCAGCTTAGGCCGGGACCGAGATACGCAGTATTTT. As protein: CASSLGRDRDTQYF. The chain carries TRBV11-2 and TRBJ2-3; perhaps D is TRBD1 or TRBD2 (5 bases each). V was pared by 1 base and J by 5 bases, with 10 bases between. The germline CDR1 and CDR2 sequences are SGHAT and FQNNGV. CDR3 length equals 14 residues.

The chain joins TRBV30 to TRBJ2-3, with 8 bases aligning to TRBD2. Germline V lookup: CDR1 GTSNPN, CDR2 SVGIG (reference sequence). The CDR3 is 14 residues long. V lost 4 bases to trimming and J lost 4 bases; unmatched junction nucleotides: 7. The CDR3 here is CAWNAVTSADTQYF. CDR3 DNA sequence: TGTGCCTGGAATGCGGTGACTAGCGCAGATACGCAGTATTTT.

This chain joins TRBV5-1 and TRBJ2-5, with 8 positions matching TRBD2. Germline V gene sequence: CDR1 SGHRS, CDR2 YFSETQ. The CDR3 is made up of 13 amino acids. The junction had 2 bases not matched to a gene; V was cut back by 4 bases and J by 3 bases. The DNA for the CDR3 is TGCGCCAGCAGCGAACTAGCGGAAGAGACCCAGTACTTC. It encodes CASSELAEETQYF. Full variable domain (missing parts from reference TRBV5-1 and TRBJ2-5): KAGVTQTPRYLIKTRGQQVTLSCSPISGHRSVSWYQQTPGQGLQFLFEYFSETQRNKGNFPGRFSGRQFSNSRSEMNVSTLELGDSALYLCASSELAEETQYFGPGTRLLVL.

The gene calls are TRBV5-1 and TRBJ2-7; the D gene is possibly TRBD1 (5 bases). V was pared by 2 bases and J by 5 bases, with 17 bases between. Per germline, CDR1 SGHRS and CDR2 YFSETQ. There are 15 residues in the CDR3. The chain's CDR3 is CASSFSPEAGHEQYF. DNA for the CDR3: TGCGCCAGCAGCTTTTCCCCAGAGGCAGGGCACGAGCAGTACTTC.

This clone was counted once. The chain's CDR3 is CASSPGDREENEQYF. CDR3 in DNA: TGTGCCAGCAGCCCGGGGGACAGGGAAGAGAACGAGCAGTACTTC. The genes are TRBV7-9 and TRBJ2-7, with 9 bases aligning to TRBD1. V shed 5 bases, J shed 5 bases, and the junction held 10 bases outside the gene matches. The CDR3 totals 15 residues. Germline CDR1 reads SEHNR; CDR2 reads FQNEAQ (reference sequence).

The genes are TRBV12-3 or TRBV12-4 and TRBJ2-7; no definite D call. The CDR3 runs to 11 residues. Deletions cut 7 bases from V and 1 base from J, with 5 bases between. In DNA form, the CDR3 reads TGTGCCAGCACCAGTTCCTACGAGCAGTACTTC. Encoded protein: CASTSSYEQYF.

The chain is built from TRBV2 and TRBJ2-5; D gene uncertain. CDR3 length: 14 amino acids. Germline V lookup: CDR1 SNHLY, CDR2 FYNNEI. Deletions cut 3 bases from V and 0 bases from J, with 8 bases between. The CDR3 region has the DNA TGTGCCAGCAGTGAGTCCCGGTACCAAGAGACCCAGTACTTC. It encodes CASSESRYQETQYF.

CDR3 protein: CASSLIPGGDQPQHF. In DNA form, the CDR3 reads TGCGCCAGCAGCTTAATCCCAGGGGGAGATCAGCCCCAGCATTTT. The rearrangement uses TRBV5-1 and TRBJ1-5; TRBD1 aligns across 7 bases. The V gene's germline CDR1 is SGHRS and CDR2 YFSETQ. After removal of 2 bases from V and 5 bases from J, the junction contained 7 bases not matched to a gene. The CDR3 contains 15 residues.

The chain is built from TRBV27 and TRBJ2-2; D is uncertain. The V end was cut by 5 bases, the J end by 3 bases, with 19 bases between. CDR3 size: 17 residues. Germline V CDR1 and CDR2: MNHEY, SMNVEV (reference sequence). CDR3 sequence (DNA): TGTGCCAGCAGTCAACCCAAAGGGTACGCAGACACCGGGGAGCTGTTTTTT. Amino acid sequence: CASSQPKGYADTGELFF.

The rearrangement joins TRBV4-1 to TRBJ1-3; maybe TRBD1 (5 bases). Germline CDR1 and CDR2: MGHRA and YSYEKL. V gave up 6 bases and J gave up 0 bases, with 21 bases separating them. The CDR3 has 18 residues. The CDR3 DNA reads TGCGCCAGCAGTCATAATACAGGCCTGGGCAGCTCTGGAAACACCATATATTTT. Amino acid sequence: CASSHNTGLGSSGNTIYF.

The sample holds one count of this clone. V gene TRBV5-1 combines with J gene TRBJ2-3; 10 nucleotides line up with TRBD2. Germline V gene lookup returns CDR1 SGHRS and CDR2 YFSETQ. V dropped 0 bases and J dropped 3; count of bases not matched to a gene: 4. This CDR3 has 16 residues. The CDR3 coding sequence is TGCGCCAGCAGCTTGGATGCTAGCGGGGGTACAGATACGCAGTATTTT. Encoded protein: CASSLDASGGTDTQYF.

The V call is TRBV19, the J call TRBJ1-5; unclear D gene. CDR1 LNHDA and CDR2 SQIVND come from the germline V gene (reference sequence). CDR3 length equals 14 residues. Trimming shortened V by 6 bases and J by 9 bases, and 18 bases separated the two germline ends. The CDR3 sequence: CASSVPASLRPQHF. CDR3 coding DNA: TGTGCCAGTAGCGTCCCCGCCTCCTTGCGGCCCCAGCATTTT. Drawing the rest from reference TRBV19 and TRBJ1-5, the complete variable domain is DGGITQSPKYLFRKEGQNVTLSCEQNLNHDAMYWYRQDPGQGLRLIYYSQIVNDFQKGDIAEGYSVSREKKESFPLTVTSAQKNPTAFYLCASSVPASLRPQHFGDGTRLSIL.

The chain carries TRBV29-1 and TRBJ1-1; D is ambiguous. This CDR3 is 13 amino acids long. Trimming took off 4 bases at V and 0 bases at J, with 9 bases between the two ends. CDR1 and CDR2 (germline): SQVTM, ANQGSEA. The CDR3 spells CSVGVSMNTEAFF. The DNA of the CDR3 is TGCAGCGTTGGGGTGAGCATGAACACTGAAGCTTTCTTT.